Listed below are T cell receptor beta chains from one sample, sequenced in a study of metastatic and nonmetastatic thyroid tumors. TCRdb recomputed clones from the PCR reads via MiXCR. The sample holds 34,000 or so clones, 35% seen once. The sequenced material came from tumor tissue. The receptors were gathered from a female donor with papillary thyroid cancer or a benign thyroid nodule (not recorded which). Some clones in this sample may be carry-over from other donors' samples. Both conserved end residues are part of each CDR3. The order of the fields is clone size, J gene, CDR3 length, D gene, V gene, CDR3 DNA, CDR3 protein. The D gene is left open where the match is weak. Size tells how often a clone was seen (once, few, many) or the class of an expanded clone, and some rows leave it out.

abundance: few; j_gene: TRBJ2-2; len: 16; d_gene: NA; v_gene: TRBV12-3/TRBV12-4; CDR3nt: TGTGCCAGCAGTCCCTCGACAGGCGCTATCACCGGGGAGCTGTTTTTT; CDR3aa: CASSPSTGAITGELFF
abundance: few; j_gene: TRBJ2-1; len: 13; d_gene: TRBD2; v_gene: TRBV19; CDR3nt: TGTGCCAGTAGTGGCGGACTAGTTCATGAGCAGTTCTTC; CDR3aa: CASSGGLVHEQFF
abundance: NA; j_gene: TRBJ1-1; len: 15; d_gene: NA; v_gene: TRBV11-2; CDR3nt: TGTGCCAGCAGCTTAGATCCAGCCCCGAACACTGAAGCTTTCTTT; CDR3aa: CASSLDPAPNTEAFF
abundance: few; j_gene: TRBJ2-2; len: 14; d_gene: NA; v_gene: TRBV20-1; CDR3nt: TGCAGTGCCTTGTTACTAGCGAACACCGGGGAGCTGTTTTTT; CDR3aa: CSALLLANTGELFF
abundance: NA; j_gene: TRBJ2-7; len: 14; d_gene: NA; v_gene: TRBV6-5; CDR3nt: TGTGCCAGCAGTTACAACCCCCTCCCGCACGAGCAGTACTTC; CDR3aa: CASSYNPLPHEQYF
abundance: few; j_gene: TRBJ2-5; len: 15; d_gene: NA; v_gene: TRBV12-3/TRBV12-4; CDR3nt: TGTGCCAGCAGTTTTCGAGTTGAGTATGTGGAGACCCAGTACTTC; CDR3aa: CASSFRVEYVETQYF
abundance: few; j_gene: TRBJ1-5; len: 16; d_gene: NA; v_gene: TRBV24-1; CDR3nt: TGTGCCACCAGTGAGTCCGGGACATATAGCAATCAGCCCCAGCATTTT; CDR3aa: CATSESGTYSNQPQHF
abundance: NA; j_gene: TRBJ2-1; len: 14; d_gene: NA; v_gene: TRBV5-5; CDR3nt: TGTGCCAGCAGCTTGTTTGTGGGCTACAATGAGCAGTTCTTC; CDR3aa: CASSLFVGYNEQFF
abundance: NA; j_gene: TRBJ2-1; len: 15; d_gene: TRBD2; v_gene: TRBV11-1; CDR3nt: TGTGCCAGCAGCACCCTTAGCGGGGCGTTTTCTGAGCAGTTCTTC; CDR3aa: CASSTLSGAFSEQFF
abundance: NA; j_gene: TRBJ2-7; len: 14; d_gene: NA; v_gene: TRBV5-1; CDR3nt: TGCGCCAGCAGCTTGAGGTCGGGAGACTACGAGCAGTACTTC; CDR3aa: CASSLRSGDYEQYF
abundance: NA; j_gene: TRBJ2-3; len: 18; d_gene: TRBD2; v_gene: TRBV11-2; CDR3nt: TGTGCCAGCAGCTTATGGACTAGCGGGAGGGCCAGCACAGATACGCAGTATTTT; CDR3aa: CASSLWTSGRASTDTQYF
abundance: NA; j_gene: TRBJ2-3; len: 13; d_gene: TRBD1; v_gene: TRBV2; CDR3nt: TGTGCCAGGACAGGGGAGAGCACAGATACGCAGTATTTT; CDR3aa: CARTGESTDTQYF
abundance: NA; j_gene: TRBJ1-1; len: 16; d_gene: NA; v_gene: TRBV6-1; CDR3nt: TGTGCCAGCAGTGACCCGTACAGGGTCCGGAACACTGAAGCTTTCTTT; CDR3aa: CASSDPYRVRNTEAFF
abundance: NA; j_gene: TRBJ2-3; len: 15; d_gene: TRBD2; v_gene: TRBV11-1; CDR3nt: TGTGCCAGCAGTTTAGGACTAGCGGGATCAGATACGCAGTATTTT; CDR3aa: CASSLGLAGSDTQYF
abundance: NA; j_gene: TRBJ1-2; len: 14; d_gene: TRBD1; v_gene: TRBV4-3; CDR3nt: TGCGCCAGCAGGGGGACAGATTCCAACTATGGCTACACCTTC; CDR3aa: CASRGTDSNYGYTF
abundance: NA; j_gene: TRBJ2-7; len: 15; d_gene: NA; v_gene: TRBV28; CDR3nt: TGTGCCAGCAGCCTCTACCCGGTGATGTCCCACGAGCAGTACTTC; CDR3aa: CASSLYPVMSHEQYF
abundance: NA; j_gene: TRBJ2-3; len: 17; d_gene: TRBD1; v_gene: TRBV11-2; CDR3nt: TGTGCCAGCAGCCCGCGCCTCCGGGACAGATCCACAGATACGCAGTATTTT; CDR3aa: CASSPRLRDRSTDTQYF
abundance: NA; j_gene: TRBJ1-5; len: 17; d_gene: NA; v_gene: TRBV2; CDR3nt: TGTGCCAGCAGCACCGATAGTGGGCGTTCTGAGGATCAGCCCCAGCATTTT; CDR3aa: CASSTDSGRSEDQPQHF
abundance: once; j_gene: TRBJ1-1; len: 14; d_gene: TRBD1; v_gene: TRBV18; CDR3nt: TGTGCCAGCTCATCAAACAGGGGGAACACTGAAGCTTTCTTT; CDR3aa: CASSSNRGNTEAFF
abundance: NA; j_gene: TRBJ1-2; len: 13; d_gene: TRBD1; v_gene: TRBV30; CDR3nt: TGTGCCTGGAGTGTCTACAGGGGGGAAGGCTACACCTTC; CDR3aa: CAWSVYRGEGYTF
abundance: few; j_gene: TRBJ2-1; len: 12; d_gene: NA; v_gene: TRBV6-2/TRBV6-3; CDR3nt: TGTGCCAGCAGTCTCCGGACGGGTTATCAGTTCTTC; CDR3aa: CASSLRTGYQFF
abundance: NA; j_gene: TRBJ2-1; len: 14; d_gene: TRBD1; v_gene: TRBV27; CDR3nt: TGTGCCAGCAGTAGGGACAGTGGGCACAATGAGCAGTTCTTC; CDR3aa: CASSRDSGHNEQFF
abundance: medium-sized; j_gene: TRBJ2-5; len: 13; d_gene: NA; v_gene: TRBV2; CDR3nt: TGTGCCAGCACGGGACCCGGAGGAGAGACCCAGTACTTC; CDR3aa: CASTGPGGETQYF
abundance: NA; j_gene: TRBJ2-6; len: 15; d_gene: NA; v_gene: TRBV7-2; CDR3nt: TGTGCCAGCAGCTTAGCAGGCCCTGGGGCCAACGTCCTGACTTTC; CDR3aa: CASSLAGPGANVLTF
abundance: NA; j_gene: TRBJ2-1; len: 16; d_gene: TRBD1; v_gene: TRBV28; CDR3nt: TGTGCCAGCAGTCCCAGACAGGGGGCGCGGAACAATGAGCAGTTCTTC; CDR3aa: CASSPRQGARNNEQFF
abundance: few; j_gene: TRBJ2-2; len: 14; d_gene: NA; v_gene: TRBV6-2/TRBV6-3; CDR3nt: TGTGCCAGCAGTGAGGGACTGGACACCGGGGAGCTGTTTTTT; CDR3aa: CASSEGLDTGELFF
abundance: few; j_gene: TRBJ1-2; len: 13; d_gene: NA; v_gene: TRBV10-3; CDR3nt: TGTGCCATCAGGGCGGAGGGACCCTATGGCTACACCTTC; CDR3aa: CAIRAEGPYGYTF
abundance: few; j_gene: TRBJ1-2; len: 18; d_gene: NA; v_gene: TRBV28; CDR3nt: TGTGCCAGCAGTACCCTCCGGGAGGACTTACCAGCTAACTATGGCTACACCTTC; CDR3aa: CASSTLREDLPANYGYTF
abundance: NA; j_gene: TRBJ1-2; len: 15; d_gene: NA; v_gene: TRBV2; CDR3nt: TGTGCCAGCATAAAGGCCCCAGGGAAGAGGTATGGCTACACCTTC; CDR3aa: CASIKAPGKRYGYTF
abundance: NA; j_gene: TRBJ2-3; len: 16; d_gene: NA; v_gene: TRBV9; CDR3nt: TGTGCCAGCAGCCCAGGCGGGCGGGGAGACACAGATACGCAGTATTTT; CDR3aa: CASSPGGRGDTDTQYF
abundance: few; j_gene: TRBJ1-3; len: 15; d_gene: TRBD1; v_gene: TRBV29-1; CDR3nt: TGCAGCGTTCAAGCCACAGGGGCGAGACGAAACACCATATATTTT; CDR3aa: CSVQATGARRNTIYF
abundance: NA; j_gene: TRBJ1-3; len: 16; d_gene: TRBD1; v_gene: TRBV12-3/TRBV12-4; CDR3nt: TGTGCCAGCAGTTTCGACAGGGCGTTATCTGGAAACACCATATATTTT; CDR3aa: CASSFDRALSGNTIYF
abundance: once; j_gene: TRBJ2-7; len: 16; d_gene: TRBD2; v_gene: TRBV5-1; CDR3nt: TGCGCCAGCAGCCTACTGGGACTAGCGGGAGTGCACGAGCAGTACTTC; CDR3aa: CASSLLGLAGVHEQYF
abundance: few; j_gene: TRBJ1-2; len: 12; d_gene: TRBD1; v_gene: TRBV2; CDR3nt: TGTGCCAGCGGACCCGACAGGGATGGCTACACCTTC; CDR3aa: CASGPDRDGYTF
abundance: NA; j_gene: TRBJ2-6; len: 16; d_gene: NA; v_gene: TRBV20-1; CDR3nt: TGCAGTGCCCCGATGCGGCTGAATTCTGGGGCCAACGTCCTGACTTTC; CDR3aa: CSAPMRLNSGANVLTF
abundance: many; j_gene: TRBJ1-2; len: 17; d_gene: TRBD1; v_gene: TRBV6-5; CDR3nt: TGTGCCAGCAGTTACGCCGGGACAGGGGCAGGAAACTATGGCTACACCTTC; CDR3aa: CASSYAGTGAGNYGYTF
abundance: NA; j_gene: TRBJ2-1; len: 14; d_gene: NA; v_gene: TRBV7-8; CDR3nt: TGTGCCAGCAGCTTATGGGGACCCGCAAATGAGCAGTTCTTC; CDR3aa: CASSLWGPANEQFF
abundance: few; j_gene: TRBJ2-1; len: 15; d_gene: TRBD2; v_gene: TRBV7-6; CDR3nt: TGTGCCAGCAGCTTATCAGCGGGAGAGGGCAATGAGCAGTTCTTC; CDR3aa: CASSLSAGEGNEQFF
abundance: NA; j_gene: TRBJ2-5; len: 16; d_gene: TRBD1; v_gene: TRBV7-2; CDR3nt: TGTGCCAGCAGCGTCACAGGGGTCATTAAGGGGGAGACCCAGTACTTC; CDR3aa: CASSVTGVIKGETQYF
abundance: NA; j_gene: TRBJ1-4; len: 13; d_gene: NA; v_gene: TRBV6-1; CDR3nt: TGTGCCAGCAGTGGATACCTTAATGAAAAACTGTTTTTT; CDR3aa: CASSGYLNEKLFF
abundance: NA; j_gene: TRBJ2-3; len: 15; d_gene: NA; v_gene: TRBV4-1; CDR3nt: TGCGCCAGCAGCCAAGATAGGAGAGACCGGGATACGCAGTATTTT; CDR3aa: CASSQDRRDRDTQYF